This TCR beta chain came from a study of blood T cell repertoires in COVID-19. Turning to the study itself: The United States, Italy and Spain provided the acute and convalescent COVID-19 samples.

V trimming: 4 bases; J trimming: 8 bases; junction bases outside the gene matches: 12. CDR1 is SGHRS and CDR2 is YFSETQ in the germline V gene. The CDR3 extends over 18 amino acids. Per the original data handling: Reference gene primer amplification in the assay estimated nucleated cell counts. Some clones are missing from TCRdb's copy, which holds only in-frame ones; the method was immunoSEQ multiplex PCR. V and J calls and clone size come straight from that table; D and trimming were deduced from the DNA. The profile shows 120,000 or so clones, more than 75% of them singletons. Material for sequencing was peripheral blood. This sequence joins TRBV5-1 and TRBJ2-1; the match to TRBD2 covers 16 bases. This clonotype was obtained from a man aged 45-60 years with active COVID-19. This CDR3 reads CASSPGLAGGPSAHEQFF. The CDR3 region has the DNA TGCGCCAGCAGCCCGGGACTAGCGGGAGGGCCGAGCGCCCATGAGCAGTTCTTC.